The rows below give T cell receptor beta chains drawn from one sample of a study of post-analysis software for immune sequencing data. In TCRdb, the PCR reads were re-called with MiXCR into one record per CDR3 protein. The sample contains approximately 660,000 distinct CDR3 sequences, 59% of which appear only once. Sequencing was done on a sample of blood. The receptor source for this set is a girl aged 2-9 years with multiple sclerosis. CDR3s include the opening cysteine and the closing phenylalanine or tryptophan. A D gene is named only where the DNA matches it firmly. Part of the rows lack a size; the others show once, few, many or a class for expanded clones.

d_call,j_call,v_call,clone_size,cdr3_aa,cdr3_nt
-,TRBJ1-2,TRBV7-9,-,CASSILQGSNYGYTF,TGCGCCAGCAGCATTCTCCAGGGCTCTAACTATGGCTACACCTTC
TRBD2,TRBJ2-7,TRBV14,-,CASSQFRTSGTYEQYF,TGTGCCAGCAGCCAATTCCGGACTAGCGGAACCTACGAGCAGTACTTC
-,TRBJ2-5,TRBV11-2,few,CASTEGRETQYF,TGTGCCAGCACGGAGGGCCGGGAGACCCAGTACTTC
-,TRBJ2-7,TRBV20-1,few,CSATGPGEQYF,TGCAGTGCTACCGGGCCGGGGGAGCAGTACTTC
-,TRBJ2-3,TRBV20-1,-,CSVADKADTQYF,TGCAGTGTGGCCGATAAGGCAGATACGCAGTATTTT
TRBD2,TRBJ2-1,TRBV7-7,-,CASRLNLAGNEQFF,TGTGCTAGCCGCTTAAATTTAGCGGGGAATGAGCAGTTCTTC
TRBD2,TRBJ2-1,TRBV5-6,-,CASSLFVREDKYNEQFF,TGTGCCAGCAGCTTGTTTGTACGGGAGGACAAATACAATGAGCAGTTCTTC
TRBD1,TRBJ1-1,TRBV29-1,-,CSVADRVGTEAFF,TGCAGCGTGGCAGACAGGGTAGGCACTGAAGCTTTCTTT
-,TRBJ2-2,TRBV29-1,once,CSAETENTGELFF,TGCAGCGCTGAGACTGAGAACACCGGGGAGCTGTTTTTT
-,TRBJ2-6,TRBV20-1,-,CSARDQARSGANVLTF,TGCAGTGCTAGAGATCAGGCCCGCTCTGGGGCCAACGTCCTGACTTTC
-,TRBJ2-5,TRBV20-1,-,CSARPGEADVAETQYF,TGCAGTGCTAGACCGGGTGAAGCGGACGTCGCGGAGACCCAGTACTTC
TRBD2,TRBJ2-7,TRBV20-1,-,CSAKTSGTPYEQYF,TGCAGTGCTAAGACTAGCGGGACCCCCTACGAGCAGTACTTC
-,TRBJ2-7,TRBV29-1,-,CSVGLTGTEQYF,TGCAGCGTTGGCCTTACAGGGACCGAGCAGTACTTC
TRBD1,TRBJ1-2,TRBV6-5,-,CASSPGTGGNGYTF,TGTGCCAGCAGTCCCGGGACAGGGGGCAATGGCTACACCTTC
-,TRBJ2-7,TRBV7-6,few,CASSLVAEAYEQYF,TGTGCCAGCAGCTTAGTGGCTGAAGCCTACGAGCAGTACTTC
-,TRBJ2-7,TRBV20-1,few,CSARDRRSNYEQYF,TGCAGTGCTAGAGATCGGCGGTCAAACTACGAGCAGTACTTC
-,TRBJ1-2,TRBV29-1,few,CSVEGVPNYGYTF,TGCAGCGTTGAAGGCGTCCCAAACTATGGCTACACCTTC
-,TRBJ1-5,TRBV4-3,-,CASSQGQNSNQPQHF,TGCGCCAGCAGCCAAGGACAGAATAGCAATCAGCCCCAGCATTTT
TRBD2,TRBJ2-1,TRBV4-2,-,CASSQDGLAGEQFF,TGTGCCAGCAGCCAAGATGGGCTAGCGGGAGAGCAGTTCTTC
-,TRBJ2-7,TRBV4-1,-,CASSQEVVTSYEQYF,TGCGCCAGCAGCCAAGAGGTGGTAACCTCCTACGAGCAGTACTTC
TRBD1,TRBJ2-7,TRBV20-1,few,CSATGQDLSYEQYF,TGCAGTGCCACCGGACAGGACCTATCCTACGAGCAGTACTTC
TRBD2,TRBJ2-1,TRBV4-1,-,CASSQEQKFLAGGPYNGQFF,TGCGCCAGCAGCCAAGAGCAGAAGTTCCTAGCGGGAGGTCCCTACAATGGGCAGTTCTTC